This T cell receptor beta chain was documented in a study of T cell responses to AZD1222 COVID-19 vaccine. General study findings and limits: Females made up more of the donors, who were largely white British, and clonal diversity may have come out too low. Reportedly, nearly half the spike-specific TCRs target unmutated variant regions. After two AZD1222 doses, spike-specific TCR breadth and depth rose versus day 0. With dominance at 160-218 and 743-854, vaccine-associated CD4 TCRs spanned spike.

Here immunoSEQ multiplex PCR was the method, and the copy in TCRdb shows in-frame clones only, minus some. The sample holds about 150,000 clones, around nine tenths seen once. Comment on this clone: What it binds is not known.

This CDR3 has 16 residues. V lost 7 bases and J lost 4, with 20 bases in between. CDR1 WSHSY and CDR2 SAAADI come from the germline V gene. The clonotype was recovered from an adult in good health. The sequencing used peripheral blood, collected on day 0 of AZD1222 vaccination. The V and J genes are TRBV10-2 and TRBJ1-3; D gene ambiguous. CDR3 coding DNA: TGCGCCAGCAACATCGAAGGGCAAGCTCCAGGAAACACCATATATTTT. It specifies CASNIEGQAPGNTIYF.